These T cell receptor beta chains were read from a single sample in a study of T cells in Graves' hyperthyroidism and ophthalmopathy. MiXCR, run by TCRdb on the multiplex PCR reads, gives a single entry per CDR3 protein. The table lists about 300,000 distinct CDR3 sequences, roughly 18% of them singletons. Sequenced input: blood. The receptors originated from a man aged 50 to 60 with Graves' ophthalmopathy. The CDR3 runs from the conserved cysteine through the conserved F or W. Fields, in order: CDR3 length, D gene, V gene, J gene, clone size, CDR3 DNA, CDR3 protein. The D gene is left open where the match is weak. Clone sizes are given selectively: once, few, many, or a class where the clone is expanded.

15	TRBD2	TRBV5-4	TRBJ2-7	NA	TGTGCCAGCAGCTCCGGGATAGCGGGATCCTACGAGCAGTACTTC	CASSSGIAGSYEQYF
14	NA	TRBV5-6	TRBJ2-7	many	TGTGCCAGCGCTCGCGGACTCAGCTCCTACGAGCAGTACTTC	CASARGLSSYEQYF
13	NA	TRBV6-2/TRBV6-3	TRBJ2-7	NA	TGTGCCAGCGACGATAGGGGTCTCTACGAGCAGTACTTC	CASDDRGLYEQYF
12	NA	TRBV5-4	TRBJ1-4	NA	TGTGCCAGCAGCTTGGGGGCAGGAAAACTGTTTTTT	CASSLGAGKLFF
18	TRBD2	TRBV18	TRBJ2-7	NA	TGTGCCAGCTCACCATTTAATGTTCAGGGAATAGCGGGTGTCGAGCAGTACTTC	CASSPFNVQGIAGVEQYF
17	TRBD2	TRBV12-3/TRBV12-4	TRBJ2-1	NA	TGTGCCAGCAGAGGGGCGGGGGGGCGGAGCTCCTACAATGAGCAGTTCTTC	CASRGAGGRSSYNEQFF
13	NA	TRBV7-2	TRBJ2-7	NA	TGTGCCAGCAGCCTACCTACCCGGGGCGAGCAGTACTTC	CASSLPTRGEQYF
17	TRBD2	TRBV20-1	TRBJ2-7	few	TGCAGTGCTAGAGATCCGGGTAGCGGGATTAGCTCCTACGAGCAGTACTTC	CSARDPGSGISSYEQYF
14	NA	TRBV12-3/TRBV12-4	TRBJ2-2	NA	TGTGCCACCAGTGACCCCGGAGGGACCGGGGAGCTGTTTTTT	CATSDPGGTGELFF
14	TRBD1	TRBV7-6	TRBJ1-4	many	TGTGCCAGCAGCCCCGGGACAGGGGGGGAAAAACTGTTTTTT	CASSPGTGGEKLFF
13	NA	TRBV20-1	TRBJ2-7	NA	TGCAGTGCTAGAGAGTGGGACTCCTACGAGCAGTACTTC	CSAREWDSYEQYF
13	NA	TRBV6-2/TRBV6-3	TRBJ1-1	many	TGTGCCAGCAGTCGCTTGTGGGGCACTGAAGCTTTCTTT	CASSRLWGTEAFF
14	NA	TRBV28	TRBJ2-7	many	TGTGCCAGCAGACCTGCAGGGGCCCCGCGCGAGCAGTACTTC	CASRPAGAPREQYF
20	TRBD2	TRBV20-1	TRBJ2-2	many	TGCAGTGCTAGAGCCCCCCCGGGACTAGCGGGCGTGGGGGGCACCGGGGAGCTGTTTTTT	CSARAPPGLAGVGGTGELFF
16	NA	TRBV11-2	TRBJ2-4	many	TGTGCCAGCAGCTTAGAACCGGGTCTAGCCAAAAACATTCAGTACTTC	CASSLEPGLAKNIQYF
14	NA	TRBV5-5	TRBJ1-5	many	TGTGCCAGCAGTCGGGGTCTGGAGGGGCAGCCCCAGCATTTT	CASSRGLEGQPQHF
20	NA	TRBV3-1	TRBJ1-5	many	TGTGCCAGCAGCCCGAGATGGCAACCCCTGGCAAGGGATAGCAATCAGCCCCAGCATTTT	CASSPRWQPLARDSNQPQHF
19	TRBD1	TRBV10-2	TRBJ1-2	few	TGCGCCAGCAGCGTCCGACCTGGGACAGGGGGCGGGAGGGGCTATGGCTACACCTTC	CASSVRPGTGGGRGYGYTF
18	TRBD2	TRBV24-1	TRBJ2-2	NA	TGTGCCACCGGAAAGGTCGAGCGGGAGGGCCTTAACACCGGGGAGCTGGTTTTT	CATGKVEREGLNTGELVF
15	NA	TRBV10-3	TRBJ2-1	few	TGTGCCATCAGCAAACAAGGGGGCTCCTACAATGAGCAGTTCTTC	CAISKQGGSYNEQFF
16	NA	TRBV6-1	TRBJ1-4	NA	TGTGCCAGCAGTGACAACTCCCGACAAGGAACAGAAAAACTGTTTTTT	CASSDNSRQGTEKLFF
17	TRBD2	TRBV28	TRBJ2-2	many	TGTGCCAGCAGTCCGAGGCGACTAGCGGGAGGAACCGGGGAGCTGTTTTTT	CASSPRRLAGGTGELFF
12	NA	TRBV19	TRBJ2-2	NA	TGTGCCAGTAGTATTCTGGGCGGGGAGCTGTTTTTT	CASSILGGELFF
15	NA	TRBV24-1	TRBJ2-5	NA	TGTGCCACCAGTGCCGCGGACGGAGCACAAGAGACCCAGTACTTC	CATSAADGAQETQYF
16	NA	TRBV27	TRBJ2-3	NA	TGTGCCAGCAGCCTATTTGGGCGGGTTAGCACAGATACGCAGTATTTT	CASSLFGRVSTDTQYF
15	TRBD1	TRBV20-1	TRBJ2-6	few	TGCAGTGCTAGGGAACAGGGGGCTGGGGCCAACGTCCTGACTTTC	CSAREQGAGANVLTF
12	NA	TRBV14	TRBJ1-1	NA	TGTGCCAGCAGCCAAGAGTCCCCTTTAGCTTTCTTT	CASSQESPLAFF
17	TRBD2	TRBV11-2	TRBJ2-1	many	TGTGCCAGCGAAAGGCAGACCGGGACTAGCGGCCATAATGAGCAGTTCTTC	CASERQTGTSGHNEQFF
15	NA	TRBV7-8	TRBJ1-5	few	TGTGCCAGCAGCTTAGGGGGGGGGGTTGCGCAGCCCCAGCATTTT	CASSLGGGVAQPQHF
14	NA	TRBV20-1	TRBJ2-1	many	TGCAGTGCCAGGGACGGCTCAGTCCTGAATGAGCAGTTCTTC	CSARDGSVLNEQFF
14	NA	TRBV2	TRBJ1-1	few	TGTGCCAGCAGTGAAGGCAGACAGAACACTGAAGCTTTCTTT	CASSEGRQNTEAFF
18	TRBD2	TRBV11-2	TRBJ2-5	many	TGTGCCAGCAGCCCTTGGGGACTAGCGGCTCTACCGCAAGAGACCCAGTACTTC	CASSPWGLAALPQETQYF
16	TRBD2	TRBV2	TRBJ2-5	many	TGTGCCAGCAGACCGGGACTAGCGAGAAAACAAGAGACCCAGTACTTC	CASRPGLARKQETQYF
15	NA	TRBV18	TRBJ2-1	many	TGTGCCAGCTCCCCCAATGACATTCCCTACAATGAGCAGTTCTTC	CASSPNDIPYNEQFF
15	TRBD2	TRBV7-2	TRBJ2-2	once	TGTGCCAGCAGCCCGCGAGCGGGGGGACGCGGGGAGCTGTTTTTT	CASSPRAGGRGELFF
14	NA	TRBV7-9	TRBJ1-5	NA	TGTGCCAGCAGCTTTGACAGCAACAATCAGCCCCAGCATTTT	CASSFDSNNQPQHF
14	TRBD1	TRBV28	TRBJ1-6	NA	TGTGCCAGCAGTCCTCAGGGGGTGGAATCACCCCTCCACTTT	CASSPQGVESPLHF
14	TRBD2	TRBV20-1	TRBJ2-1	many	TGCAGTGCTACGAGGCGGGAGGGCTCCAATGAGCAGTTCTTC	CSATRREGSNEQFF
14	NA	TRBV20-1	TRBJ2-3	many	TGCAGTGCTAGATCCCGAGTGAACAAAGATACGCAGTATTTT	CSARSRVNKDTQYF
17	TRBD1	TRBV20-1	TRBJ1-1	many	TGCAGTGCTGAGGGACAGGGGTCCTCTGAACGGTTATGGACAGCTTTCTTT	CSAEGQGSSERLWTAFF
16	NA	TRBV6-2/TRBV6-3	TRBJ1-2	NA	TGTGCCAGCAGTTACAGCCGGGGAACAGCTAACTATGGCTACACCTTC	CASSYSRGTANYGYTF
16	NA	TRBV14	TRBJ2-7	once	TGTGCCAGCAGCCAAGGGGACATACGCTCCTACAATGAGCAGTACTTC	CASSQGDIRSYNEQYF
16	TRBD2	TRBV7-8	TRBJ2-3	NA	TGTGCCAGCAGCTTAGGAGCGGGAGGGGAGGGAGATACGCAGTATTTT	CASSLGAGGEGDTQYF
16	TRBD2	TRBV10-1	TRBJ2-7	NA	TGCGCCAGCAGTGAGTCGAGGACGGGAGGAGCCTACGAGCAGTACTTC	CASSESRTGGAYEQYF
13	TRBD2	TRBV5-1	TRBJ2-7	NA	TGCGCCAGCAGCTGGACTAGCGGCTACGAGCAGTACTTC	CASSWTSGYEQYF
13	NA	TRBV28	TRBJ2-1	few	TGTGCCAGCAGTTCGGGGAGGGGGAATGAGCAGTTCTTC	CASSSGRGNEQFF
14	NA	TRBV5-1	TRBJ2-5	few	TGCGCCAGCAGCCCTTGGGGGGCTGAAGAGACCCAGTACTTC	CASSPWGAEETQYF
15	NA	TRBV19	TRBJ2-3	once	TGTGCCAGTAGTGCCCCCAGGACTGACGGGCATACGCAGTATTTT	CASSAPRTDGHTQYF
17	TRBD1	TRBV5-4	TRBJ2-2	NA	TGTGCCAGCATGAAGGGGGCCCGGGGACGTAACACCGGGGAGCTGTTTTTT	CASMKGARGRNTGELFF
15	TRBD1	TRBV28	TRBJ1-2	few	TGTGCCAGCAGTTCCGGGACAGGGTTTGACTATGGCTACACCTTC	CASSSGTGFDYGYTF
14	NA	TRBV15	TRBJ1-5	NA	TGTGCCACCAGCCGTCGAGCGGGGAATCAGCCCCAGCATTTT	CATSRRAGNQPQHF
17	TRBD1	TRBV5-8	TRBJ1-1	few	TGTGCCAGCAGCTTGGTGGGACAGGGAGACCCCGGGACTGAAGCTTTCTTT	CASSLVGQGDPGTEAFF
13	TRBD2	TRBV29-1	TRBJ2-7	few	TGCAGCGTTGCCAGCGGGGTCTCCTACGAGCAGTACTTC	CSVASGVSYEQYF
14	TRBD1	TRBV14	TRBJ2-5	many	TGTGCCAGCAGCCAGAACAGGGGGAAAGAGACCCAGTACTTC	CASSQNRGKETQYF
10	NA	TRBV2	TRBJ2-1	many	TGTGCCAGCAGCATAGACTCGCCGTTCTTC	CASSIDSPFF
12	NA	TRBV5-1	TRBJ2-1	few	TGCGCCAGCAGCTCACAGGACAATGAGCAGTTCTTC	CASSSQDNEQFF
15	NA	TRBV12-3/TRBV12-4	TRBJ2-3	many	TGTGCCAGCAGTACGGGACAACTTGGGACAGATACGCAGTATTTT	CASSTGQLGTDTQYF
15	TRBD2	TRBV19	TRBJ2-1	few	TGTGCCAGTAGTATGGGGGGGTTTGGGTACAATGAGCAGTTCTTC	CASSMGGFGYNEQFF
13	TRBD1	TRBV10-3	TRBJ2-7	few	TGTGCCATCAGTGGGACAGGGTCGGGGGAGCAGTACTTC	CAISGTGSGEQYF